Shown below are 24 T cell receptor beta chains from a single sample sequenced in a study of blood T cell repertoires in COVID-19. The method was immunoSEQ multiplex PCR; TCRdb's version includes in-frame clones alone and lacks a portion of them. The profile shows some 200,000 clones, approximately 83% of them singletons. The specimen sequenced was PBMCs or T cells enriched from blood (not recorded which). These receptors originate from a woman in her forties or fifties who had been exposed to COVID-19.

This chain links TRBV27 with TRBJ1-1, with D hard to call. CDR1 is MNHEY, CDR2 SMNVEV, per germline (reference sequence). The CDR3 is 15 residues long. The V end lost 0 bases, the J end lost 5 bases, and 13 bases lay between the germline ends. The CDR3 here is CASSLSNRGRTEAFF. In DNA form, the CDR3 reads TGTGCCAGCAGTTTATCGAATCGGGGAAGGACTGAAGCTTTCTTT.

The chain is built from TRBV7-8 and TRBJ1-2, with D maybe TRBD1 (6 bases). This CDR3 has 13 amino acids. V dropped 2 bases and J dropped 8 bases, with 12 bases sitting between them. Germline V gene data show CDR1 as SGHVS and CDR2 as FQNEAQ. The CDR3 region has the DNA TGTGCCAGCAGCTTACGGGGGGGCAGGGGCTACACCTTC. This sequence encodes CASSLRGGRGYTF.

The V and J genes are TRBV4-3 and TRBJ1-1; 9 nucleotides align to TRBD1. The CDR3 is made up of 16 amino acids. V lost 1 base, J lost 4 bases, and 7 bases stayed unmatched. Germline V CDR1 and CDR2: LGHNA, YSLEER. The CDR3 loop is CASSQGDRAQGTEAFF. DNA for the CDR3: TGCGCCAGCAGCCAAGGGGACAGGGCCCAGGGCACTGAAGCTTTCTTT.

This chain joins TRBV18 and TRBJ1-5; tentatively, D is TRBD1 (5 bases). Germline V gives CDR1 KGHSH, CDR2 LQKENI. CDR3 length: 15 amino acids. Trimming left V 2 bases short and J 0 bases short, with 8 bases between. The CDR3 DNA follows: TGTGCCAGCTCACCATCAGGGAATAGCAATCAGCCCCAGCATTTT. Protein: CASSPSGNSNQPQHF.

This rearrangement joins TRBV6-1 to TRBJ1-5; D ambiguous. CDR3 length equals 15 residues. The V gene's germline CDR1 is MNHNS and CDR2 SASEGT. Deletions cut 2 bases from V and 3 bases from J, with 11 bases between. Written as DNA, the CDR3 is TGTGCCAGCAGTGAACGGCAGGCAATCAATCAGCCCCAGCATTTT. Translating gives CASSERQAINQPQHF.

V usage is TRBV30 and J usage is TRBJ1-6; D is undetermined. CDR1 and CDR2 from the germline V gene are GTSNPN and SVGIG (reference sequence). V lost 3 bases and J 0 bases, leaving 6 bases between the germline ends. The CDR3 runs 14 residues. CDR3 coding DNA: TGTGCCTGGAGGGGGAGCTCCTATAATTCACCCCTCCACTTT. Its translation is CAWRGSSYNSPLHF.

This rearrangement joins TRBV2 to TRBJ1-1, with D uncertain. The CDR3 has 18 residues. Germline V lookup: CDR1 SNHLY, CDR2 FYNNEI. V was shortened by 1 base and J by 0 bases, with 18 bases between the two germline ends. CDR3 region: CASSEGASRRIMNTEAFF. The CDR3 DNA follows: TGTGCCAGCAGTGAAGGAGCTTCGAGGAGGATCATGAACACTGAAGCTTTCTTT.

This sequence joins TRBV7-2 and TRBJ2-3; TRBD1 aligns across 7 bases. The CDR3 contains 14 residues. V was pared by 6 bases and J by 3 bases, with 6 bases of the junction left unmatched. Germline V gene data show CDR1 as SGHTA and CDR2 as FQGNSA. The CDR3 bases are TGTGCCAGCAGATCCGGGACAGCTACAGATACGCAGTATTTT. Translation gives CASRSGTATDTQYF.

The V gene is TRBV7-9, the J gene TRBJ2-1; 15 positions agree with TRBD2. The germline V gene has CDR1 SEHNR and CDR2 FQNEAQ (reference sequence). Trimming cost V 6 bases and J 9 bases; bases outside gene matches: 6. CDR3 length: 15 amino acids. CDR3 bases: TGTGCCAGCAGAATACCGGGACTAGCGGGGGGTGAGCAGTTCTTC. Translation: CASRIPGLAGGEQFF. The full variable domain, its missing parts supplied by reference TRBV7-9 and TRBJ2-1, is DTGVSQNPRHKITKRGQNVTFRCDPISEHNRLYWYRQTLGQGPEFLTYFQNEAQLEKSRLLSDRFSAERPKGSFSTLEIQRTEQGDSAMYLCASRIPGLAGGEQFFGPGTRLTVL.

The chain has TRBV4-3 and TRBJ1-5; unclear D gene. Trimming pared 0 bases from V and 1 base from J, leaving 7 bases between. Germline-derived CDR1 and CDR2 are LGHNA and YSLEER. CDR3 length: 15 amino acids. CDR3 amino acids: CASSQDGRSNQPQHF. In DNA form, the CDR3 reads TGCGCCAGCAGCCAAGATGGCAGGAGCAATCAGCCCCAGCATTTT.

J is TRBJ1-6 and V is TRBV2; no clear D. The CDR3 consists of 13 residues. Germline lookup yields CDR1 SNHLY and CDR2 FYNNEI. Deletions cut 0 bases from V and 7 bases from J, with 4 bases between. The DNA for the CDR3 is TGTGCCAGCAGTGAAGCGCGGAATTCACCCCTCCACTTT. Protein: CASSEARNSPLHF. The entire variable domain, with the rest obtained from reference TRBV2 and TRBJ1-6, is as follows: EPEVTQTPSHQVTQMGQEVILRCVPISNHLYFYWYRQILGQKVEFLVSFYNNEISEKSEIFDDQFSVERPDGSNFTLKIRSTKLEDSAMYFCASSEARNSPLHFGNGTRLTVT.

This clone has only one observation. The CDR3 is CASSPGRGRVHGYTF. CDR3 sequence (DNA): TGTGCCAGCTCTCCGGGGCGGGGAAGAGTCCATGGCTACACCTTC. This chain joins TRBV18 and TRBJ1-2, with D tentatively TRBD1 (5 bases). Germline V CDR1 and CDR2: KGHSH, LQKENI. CDR3 length: 15 residues. The V end lost 6 bases, the J end lost 6 bases, and 20 bases lay between the germline ends.

The chain has TRBV6-2 or TRBV6-3 and TRBJ2-5; D is unresolved. CDR1 is MNHEY, CDR2 SVGEGT, per germline. The CDR3 runs 12 residues. The ends were cut back, 5 bases at V and 1 base at J, with 5 bases in the middle. This CDR3 is CASSLIQETQYF. The CDR3 coding sequence is TGTGCCAGCAGTCTTATCCAAGAGACCCAGTACTTC.

This clone has a handful of counts. The chain uses TRBV18 and TRBJ2-2, with D unresolved. Per the germline V gene, CDR1 is KGHSH and CDR2 is LQKENI. The germline V and J ends were trimmed by 3 bases and 9 bases, with 8 bases remaining between them. The CDR3 spans 12 residues. The CDR3 bases are TGTGCCAGCTCACCCTTTGACAGGGAGCTGTTTTTT. The encoded protein is CASSPFDRELFF.

The chain couples TRBV5-6 to TRBJ1-5, with D perhaps matching TRBD1 (6 bases). CDR3 length: 15 amino acids. Germline V gene sequence: CDR1 SGHDT, CDR2 YYEEEE. Trimming stripped 4 bases from V and 7 bases from J, with 18 bases between. CDR3 bases: TGTGCCAGCAGCACGATTAACAGGGTGAGCCAGCCCCAGCATTTT. This gives the protein CASSTINRVSQPQHF. Drawing the rest from reference TRBV5-6 and TRBJ1-5, the complete variable domain is DAGVTQSPTHLIKTRGQQVTLRCSPKSGHDTVSWYQQALGQGPQFIFQYYEEEERQRGNFPDRFSGHQFPNYSSELNVNALLLGDSALYLCASSTINRVSQPQHFGDGTRLSIL.

The chain couples TRBV5-6 to TRBJ2-3; D call uncertain. Germline V lookup: CDR1 SGHDT, CDR2 YYEEEE. Between the trimmed V and J ends, which lost 1 base and 1 base, there was a span of 4 bases. The CDR3 has 13 residues. The CDR3, as DNA: TGTGCCAGCAGCTTGAGAGGCACAGATACGCAGTATTTT. It codes for CASSLRGTDTQYF. The full variable domain, in which reference TRBV5-6 and TRBJ2-3 provide the parts outside the CDR3, is DAGVTQSPTHLIKTRGQQVTLRCSPKSGHDTVSWYQQALGQGPQFIFQYYEEEERQRGNFPDRFSGHQFPNYSSELNVNALLLGDSALYLCASSLRGTDTQYFGPGTRLTVL.

The chain carries TRBV24-1 and TRBJ2-5, with 7 bases fitting TRBD1. V was clipped by 1 base and J by 6 bases; unmatched bases: 4. The CDR3 has 14 residues. CDR1 is KGHDR, CDR2 SFDVKD, per germline. Written as DNA, the CDR3 is TGTGCCACCAGTGATTTCCCCAGGGGGAAGACCCAGTACTTC. Translated: CATSDFPRGKTQYF.

The chain uses TRBV6-6 and TRBJ1-1, with D possibly being TRBD1 (5 bases). The CDR3 has 12 amino acids. V was clipped by 3 bases and J by 11 bases, with 13 bases between them. Per the germline V gene, CDR1 is MNHNY and CDR2 is SVGAGI (reference sequence). CDR3 sequence (DNA): TGTGCCAGCAGTTATCTCAGGGAGGGGGCTTTCTTT. It yields the protein CASSYLREGAFF.

This rearrangement joins TRBV5-6 to TRBJ1-2; maybe TRBD1 (5 bases). From germline, CDR1 is SGHDT and CDR2 YYEEEE. The V end lost 0 bases, the J end lost 3 bases, and 6 bases lay between the germline ends. The length of the CDR3 is 13 residues. In nucleotides, the CDR3 is TGTGCCAGCAGCTTGGGGGGCGACTATGGCTACACCTTC. As protein: CASSLGGDYGYTF.

The rearrangement links TRBV28 to TRBJ2-2, with a weak D call TRBD2 (6 bases). Trimming took 7 bases from V and 3 from J, leaving 15 bases between them. The V gene's germline CDR1 is MDHEN and CDR2 SYDVKM. The CDR3 totals 15 residues. This chain's CDR3 is CASTWGVLDTGELFF. The CDR3 bases are TGTGCCAGCACATGGGGGGTTTTGGACACCGGGGAGCTGTTTTTT.

The sample holds a few counts of this clone. V and J are TRBV4-2 and TRBJ2-2; D ambiguous. The CDR3 consists of 12 residues. Germline CDR1 reads LGHNA; CDR2 reads YNFKEQ. V was clipped by 6 bases and J by 6 bases, with 8 bases between them. This CDR3 reads CASRAVAGELFF. The DNA of the CDR3 is TGTGCCAGCAGGGCGGTGGCCGGGGAGCTGTTTTTT.

The V call is TRBV29-1, the J call TRBJ1-2, with D hard to call. CDR1 is SQVTM, CDR2 ANQGSEA, per germline. The CDR3 runs to 13 residues. Trimming removed 0 bases at V and 8 bases at J, with 13 bases between. The CDR3 DNA reads TGCAGCGTTGAAGATCGGGGAGTTGACGGCTACACCTTC. Its protein product is CSVEDRGVDGYTF.

The rearrangement links TRBV6-5 to TRBJ1-2; unclear D gene. CDR3 length: 12 residues. The germline V and J ends were trimmed by 7 bases and 2 bases, with 8 bases remaining between them. CDR1 is MNHEY, CDR2 SVGAGI, per germline. The CDR3 bases are TGTGCCAGCATCACGGGGAACTATGGCTACACCTTC. Translation: CASITGNYGYTF.

The CDR3 loop is CASRPSGEETQYF. The CDR3 region has the DNA TGTGCCAGCAGACCTAGCGGGGAAGAGACCCAGTACTTC. The V and J genes are TRBV7-9 and TRBJ2-5; 9 nucleotides align to TRBD2. CDR1 and CDR2 (germline): SEHNR, FQNEAQ (reference sequence). The CDR3 has 13 amino acids. J lost 3 bases, V lost 6 bases, and 2 bases had no gene match.